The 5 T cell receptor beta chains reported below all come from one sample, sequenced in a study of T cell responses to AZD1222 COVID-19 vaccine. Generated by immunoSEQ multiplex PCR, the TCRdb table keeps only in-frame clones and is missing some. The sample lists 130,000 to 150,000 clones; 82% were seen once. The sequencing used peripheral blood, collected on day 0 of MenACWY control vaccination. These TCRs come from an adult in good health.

This CDR3 reads CASSPTTERDTGELFF. The CDR3 region has the DNA TGCGCCAGCAGCCCGACGACCGAGCGGGACACCGGGGAGCTGTTTTTT. The genes are TRBV4-1 and TRBJ2-2; D is possibly TRBD2 (6 bases). Per germline, CDR1 MGHRA and CDR2 YSYEKL. V was pared by 4 bases and J by 3 bases, with 15 bases between. This CDR3 region has 16 residues.

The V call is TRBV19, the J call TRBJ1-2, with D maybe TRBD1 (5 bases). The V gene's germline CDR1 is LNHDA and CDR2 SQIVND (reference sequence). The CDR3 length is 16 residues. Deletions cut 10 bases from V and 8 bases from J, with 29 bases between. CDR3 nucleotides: TGTGCCACCCAGGAGGCAGGGTCCCCCTTGGTGGGGGGCTACACCTTC. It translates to CATQEAGSPLVGGYTF.

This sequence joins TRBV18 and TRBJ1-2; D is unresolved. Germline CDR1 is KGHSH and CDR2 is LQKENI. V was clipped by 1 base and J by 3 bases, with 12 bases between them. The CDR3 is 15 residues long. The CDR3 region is CASSPRQARDYGYTF. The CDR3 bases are TGTGCCAGCTCACCACGGCAGGCCCGGGACTATGGCTACACCTTC. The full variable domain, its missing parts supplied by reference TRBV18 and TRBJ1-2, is NAGVMQNPRHLVRRRGQEARLRCSPMKGHSHVYWYRQLPEEGLKFMVYLQKENIIDESGMPKERFSAEFPKEGPSILRIQQVVRGDSAAYFCASSPRQARDYGYTFGSGTRLTVV.

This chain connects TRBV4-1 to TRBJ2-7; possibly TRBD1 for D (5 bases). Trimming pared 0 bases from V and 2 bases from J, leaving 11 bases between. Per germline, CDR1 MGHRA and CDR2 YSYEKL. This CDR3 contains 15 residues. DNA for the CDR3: TGCGCCAGCAGCCAAGAAGGGGTATTAGCCTACGAGCAGTACTTC. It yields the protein CASSQEGVLAYEQYF.

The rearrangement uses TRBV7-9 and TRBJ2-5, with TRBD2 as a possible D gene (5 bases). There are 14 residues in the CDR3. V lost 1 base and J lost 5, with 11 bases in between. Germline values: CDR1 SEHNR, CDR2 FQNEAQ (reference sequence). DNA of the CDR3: TGTGCCAGCAGCTTAGAGCGAGGGCTGGAGACCCAGTACTTC. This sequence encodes CASSLERGLETQYF.